The 24 T cell receptor beta chains below were found in one sample sequenced in a study of shared T cell receptors in the human thymus (dated by TCRdb to about 2021). Receptor libraries were prepared by the immunoSEQ multiplex PCR assay. TCRdb's version of the immuneACCESS table is confined to in-frame rearrangements and falls short of the full clone set. An unresolved V gene accounts for under half of the shortfall where checked; the remainder is of unknown origin. The sample table lists hundreds of thousands of clones, approximately 85% of them with a count of one. Around 0.0099% of the sample is in the top ten clones. This sample was also put to use in a study of human thymus T cells.

The sequencing input was thymocytes. These receptors all come from a girl less than two years old with a congenital heart defect. Donor details come from another sample of the same person, matched by shared clones.

The chain uses TRBV27 and TRBJ1-1, with 9 bases lining up with TRBD1. V was clipped by 5 bases and J by 1 base; unmatched bases: 2. CDR1 and CDR2 from the germline V gene are MNHEY and SMNVEV (reference sequence). The CDR3 has 14 residues. The CDR3 loop is CASSRQGGNTEAFF. CDR3 in DNA: TGTGCCAGCAGTCGACAGGGGGGGAACACTGAAGCTTTCTTT.

The rearrangement joins TRBV27 to TRBJ2-1; D not resolved. Trimming pared 2 bases from V and 0 bases from J, leaving 14 bases between. CDR1 is MNHEY, CDR2 SMNVEV, per germline (reference sequence). The CDR3 runs to 17 residues. The CDR3 loop is CASSLTDTESSYNEQFF. The CDR3 nucleotides are TGTGCCAGCAGTTTAACAGACACAGAGAGCTCCTACAATGAGCAGTTCTTC.

The table lists this clone with a few counts. The gene calls are TRBV5-1 and TRBJ2-7; 7 bases align to TRBD1. Looked up from germline, CDR1 is SGHRS and CDR2 is YFSETQ. There are 14 residues in the CDR3. V dropped 4 bases and J dropped 2; count of bases not matched to a gene: 6. The CDR3 nucleotides read TGCGCCAGCAGCACGGGACAGTGGCCCTACGAGCAGTACTTC. This encodes CASSTGQWPYEQYF.

This clone was recorded once. The genes are TRBV6-1 and TRBJ2-7; perhaps TRBD1 as D (5 bases). Trimming pared 3 bases from V and 0 bases from J, leaving 27 bases between. In germline, CDR1 is MNHNS, CDR2 SASEGT. The CDR3 sequence is 20 residues long. The CDR3 region has the DNA TGTGCCAGCAGTGACCATGGTACCGACAGACACGCCTATTTCTCCTACGAGCAGTACTTC. It codes for CASSDHGTDRHAYFSYEQYF.

The chain recombines TRBV5-1 with TRBJ2-5; D perhaps matches TRBD2 (7 bases). Germline V gene lookup returns CDR1 SGHRS and CDR2 YFSETQ. CDR3 length: 15 residues. The V end was cut by 4 bases, the J end by 4 bases, with 17 bases between. Here the CDR3 DNA reads TGCGCCAGCAGCGCCGGCGCGGGGGCAGCAGAGACCCAGTACTTC. It is translated as CASSAGAGAAETQYF.

J is TRBJ2-7 and V is TRBV28; weak D call: TRBD2 (5 bases). Trimming shortened V by 6 bases and J by 1 base, and 13 bases separated the two germline ends. The CDR3 has 14 residues. From germline, CDR1 is MDHEN and CDR2 SYDVKM. This chain's CDR3 is CASSSTRGSYEQYF. The CDR3 DNA is TGTGCCAGCAGCTCTACAAGAGGGTCCTACGAGCAGTACTTC.

The rearrangement uses TRBV15 and TRBJ1-4, with a possible D match to TRBD1 (6 bases). This CDR3 is built from 17 residues. Trimming took off 0 bases at V and 5 bases at J, with 16 bases between the two ends. The V gene's germline CDR1 is LNHNV and CDR2 YYDKDF (reference sequence). The CDR3 nucleotides are TGTGCCACCAGCAGAGATACCCCTCGGACAGTAAATGAAAAACTGTTTTTT. Translating gives CATSRDTPRTVNEKLFF.

This sequence joins TRBV18 and TRBJ1-1; TRBD1 aligns across 8 bases. The germline CDR1 and CDR2 sequences are KGHSH and LQKENI. This CDR3 contains 18 residues. V lost 4 bases, J lost 0 bases, and 13 bases stayed unmatched. CDR3 bases: TGTGCCAGCTCACAGGCTGATGAGACAGGGGTTATGAACACTGAAGCTTTCTTT. Translation gives CASSQADETGVMNTEAFF.

V and J are TRBV11-2 and TRBJ1-2, with a possible D match to TRBD1 (6 bases). The CDR3 consists of 16 residues. V was cut by 3 bases and J by 6 bases, with 20 bases left in between. CDR1 is SGHAT and CDR2 is FQNNGV in the germline V gene. The CDR3 DNA is TGTGCCAGCAGCTTTAAGATCGACAGGTCCAGGAATGGCTACACCTTC. It specifies CASSFKIDRSRNGYTF.

The gene calls are TRBV5-5 and TRBJ1-4, with 8 bases identical to TRBD1. CDR1 is SGHKS, CDR2 YYEKEE, per germline (reference sequence). V lost 6 bases, J lost 7 bases, and 8 bases stayed unmatched. This CDR3 contains 14 residues. The CDR3 here is CASTSGGGGEKLFF. For the CDR3, the DNA is TGTGCCAGCACCTCAGGGGGCGGCGGTGAAAAACTGTTTTTT.

In DNA form, the CDR3 reads TGTGCCACCAGCAAAATTCGACAGGGAGCGGTAAACACCATATATTTT. It codes for CATSKIRQGAVNTIYF. J is TRBJ1-3 and V is TRBV15; the match to TRBD1 covers 7 bases. Trimming cost V 4 bases and J 6 bases; bases outside gene matches: 12. Germline CDR1 is LNHNV and CDR2 is YYDKDF (reference sequence). This CDR3 comprises 16 residues.

This chain links TRBV6-1 with TRBJ2-5; 10 bases agree with TRBD1. Germline trimming cut 7 bases from V and 5 bases from J; bases unmatched to any gene: 10. Germline CDR1 is MNHNS and CDR2 is SASEGT. The CDR3 consists of 15 residues. This chain's CDR3 is CASNLTGGLRETQYF. The DNA for the CDR3 is TGTGCCAGCAACTTGACAGGGGGCTTGAGGGAGACCCAGTACTTC.

The chain recombines TRBV4-1 with TRBJ1-3; 9 bases are a match to TRBD1. The CDR3 sequence is 18 residues long. CDR1 MGHRA and CDR2 YSYEKL come from the germline V gene. Trimming at V came to 6 bases and at J to 0 bases, leaving 12 bases not matched to a gene. CDR3 sequence (DNA): TGCGCCAGCAGGGGGGACAGGGTGAGAGAGAGCTCTGGAAACACCATATATTTT. Translated: CASRGDRVRESSGNTIYF.

The chain combines TRBV4-1 with TRBJ1-1, with 7 nucleotides matching TRBD1. This CDR3 has 14 residues. The V gene end was trimmed by 6 bases and the J gene end by 4 bases; junction bases not matched to a gene: 8. CDR1 is MGHRA, CDR2 YSYEKL, per germline. DNA of the CDR3: TGCGCCAGCAGGGCGATCCAGGGGGGCACTGAAGCTTTCTTT. It specifies CASRAIQGGTEAFF.

The chain joins TRBV5-4 to TRBJ2-1; 7 bases are shared with TRBD2. The germline V gene encodes CDR1 SGHNT and CDR2 YYREEE (reference sequence). J lost 0 bases, V lost 0 bases, and 6 bases had no gene match. The CDR3 covers 17 residues. CDR3 sequence: CASSLAPGLFSYNEQFF. The CDR3 DNA reads TGTGCCAGCAGCTTGGCCCCGGGACTATTCTCCTACAATGAGCAGTTCTTC.

The gene calls are TRBV7-2 and TRBJ2-1; TRBD1 might be the D (6 bases). Germline V gives CDR1 SGHTA, CDR2 FQGNSA. Between the trimmed V and J ends, which lost 3 bases and 2 bases, there was a span of 11 bases. The CDR3 is 15 residues long. The CDR3 DNA reads as TGTGCCAGCAGCTTCACCGGGACACCCTACAATGAGCAGTTCTTC. Translating gives CASSFTGTPYNEQFF.

The J gene is TRBJ1-2, the V gene TRBV25-1; D is perhaps TRBD1 (6 bases). This CDR3 has 15 amino acids. Trimming removed 5 bases from V and 2 bases from J, with 15 bases in between. CDR1 and CDR2 from the germline V gene are MGHDK and SYGVNS. The CDR3: CASSRAQGQNYGYTF. CDR3 coding DNA: TGTGCCAGCAGTAGGGCTCAGGGACAAAACTATGGCTACACCTTC.

The CDR3, as DNA: TGCGCCAGCAGCTTGGTGGGCAACGAGCAGTACTTC. Translation: CASSLVGNEQYF. The genes are TRBV5-1 and TRBJ2-7, with D uncertain. Germline V gene lookup returns CDR1 SGHRS and CDR2 YFSETQ. V lost 0 bases to trimming and J lost 5 bases, with 6 bases between them. The CDR3 runs 12 residues.

J is TRBJ1-2 and V is TRBV19; D possibly corresponds to TRBD1 (5 bases). Germline V gene lookup returns CDR1 LNHDA and CDR2 SQIVND (reference sequence). This CDR3 spans 14 amino acids. V lost 4 bases, J lost 4 bases, and 13 bases lay in between. The CDR3 here is CASSKPGRVYGYTF. The CDR3 DNA reads as TGTGCCAGTAGTAAGCCCGGCAGGGTCTATGGCTACACCTTC.

This sequence joins TRBV5-1 and TRBJ1-2; 8 nucleotides line up with TRBD1. After removal of 4 bases from V and 2 bases from J, the junction contained 7 bases not matched to a gene. The V gene's germline CDR1 is SGHRS and CDR2 YFSETQ. CDR3 size: 15 residues. CDR3 in DNA: TGCGCCAGCAGCGGATCAAGACAGGGGAACTATGGCTACACCTTC. Residues: CASSGSRQGNYGYTF.

This chain joins TRBV4-3 and TRBJ1-1, with a tentative D call TRBD1 (5 bases). CDR3 length: 17 amino acids. Trimming left V 1 base short and J 1 base short, with 16 bases between. The germline V gene has CDR1 LGHNA and CDR2 YSLEER. The CDR3 DNA is TGCGCCAGCAGCCAAGTCGGTGTCAGGGTGCCGAACACTGAAGCTTTCTTT. It encodes CASSQVGVRVPNTEAFF.

V and J are TRBV4-2 and TRBJ2-3; D is uncertain. The CDR3 totals 16 residues. Trimming pared 0 bases from V and 0 bases from J, leaving 10 bases between. Germline CDR1 is LGHNA and CDR2 is YNFKEQ. CDR3 DNA sequence: TGTGCCAGCAGCCAAGATCTGAGCTTTAGCACAGATACGCAGTATTTT. It specifies CASSQDLSFSTDTQYF.

The chain has TRBV6-1 and TRBJ2-7; perhaps TRBD2 as D (7 bases). The germline CDR1 and CDR2 sequences are MNHNS and SASEGT. The germline V and J ends were trimmed by 4 bases and 2 bases, with 15 bases remaining between them. This CDR3 has 15 residues. CDR3 DNA: TGTGCCAGCAGTGTCCGGGCGGGGGCGACCTACGAGCAGTACTTC. It encodes CASSVRAGATYEQYF.

Regarding this clone: Other DNA sequences in this specimen translate into the identical CDR3. V usage is TRBV7-6 and J usage is TRBJ1-6; 7 bases map to TRBD1. The CDR3 has 16 amino acids. V dropped 5 bases and J dropped 0; count of bases not matched to a gene: 4. Germline V gene lookup returns CDR1 SGHVS and CDR2 FNYEAQ. CDR3 DNA sequence: TGTGCCAGCAGCCTACAGGGGAGCTCCTATAATTCACCCCTCCACTTT. It is translated as CASSLQGSSYNSPLHF. Using reference TRBV7-6 and TRBJ1-6 for the parts outside the CDR3, the full variable domain is GAGVSQSPRYKVTKRGQDVALRCDPISGHVSLYWYRQALGQGPEFLTYFNYEAQQDKSGLPNDRFSAERPEGSISTLTIQRTEQRDSAMYRCASSLQGSSYNSPLHFGNGTRLTVT.